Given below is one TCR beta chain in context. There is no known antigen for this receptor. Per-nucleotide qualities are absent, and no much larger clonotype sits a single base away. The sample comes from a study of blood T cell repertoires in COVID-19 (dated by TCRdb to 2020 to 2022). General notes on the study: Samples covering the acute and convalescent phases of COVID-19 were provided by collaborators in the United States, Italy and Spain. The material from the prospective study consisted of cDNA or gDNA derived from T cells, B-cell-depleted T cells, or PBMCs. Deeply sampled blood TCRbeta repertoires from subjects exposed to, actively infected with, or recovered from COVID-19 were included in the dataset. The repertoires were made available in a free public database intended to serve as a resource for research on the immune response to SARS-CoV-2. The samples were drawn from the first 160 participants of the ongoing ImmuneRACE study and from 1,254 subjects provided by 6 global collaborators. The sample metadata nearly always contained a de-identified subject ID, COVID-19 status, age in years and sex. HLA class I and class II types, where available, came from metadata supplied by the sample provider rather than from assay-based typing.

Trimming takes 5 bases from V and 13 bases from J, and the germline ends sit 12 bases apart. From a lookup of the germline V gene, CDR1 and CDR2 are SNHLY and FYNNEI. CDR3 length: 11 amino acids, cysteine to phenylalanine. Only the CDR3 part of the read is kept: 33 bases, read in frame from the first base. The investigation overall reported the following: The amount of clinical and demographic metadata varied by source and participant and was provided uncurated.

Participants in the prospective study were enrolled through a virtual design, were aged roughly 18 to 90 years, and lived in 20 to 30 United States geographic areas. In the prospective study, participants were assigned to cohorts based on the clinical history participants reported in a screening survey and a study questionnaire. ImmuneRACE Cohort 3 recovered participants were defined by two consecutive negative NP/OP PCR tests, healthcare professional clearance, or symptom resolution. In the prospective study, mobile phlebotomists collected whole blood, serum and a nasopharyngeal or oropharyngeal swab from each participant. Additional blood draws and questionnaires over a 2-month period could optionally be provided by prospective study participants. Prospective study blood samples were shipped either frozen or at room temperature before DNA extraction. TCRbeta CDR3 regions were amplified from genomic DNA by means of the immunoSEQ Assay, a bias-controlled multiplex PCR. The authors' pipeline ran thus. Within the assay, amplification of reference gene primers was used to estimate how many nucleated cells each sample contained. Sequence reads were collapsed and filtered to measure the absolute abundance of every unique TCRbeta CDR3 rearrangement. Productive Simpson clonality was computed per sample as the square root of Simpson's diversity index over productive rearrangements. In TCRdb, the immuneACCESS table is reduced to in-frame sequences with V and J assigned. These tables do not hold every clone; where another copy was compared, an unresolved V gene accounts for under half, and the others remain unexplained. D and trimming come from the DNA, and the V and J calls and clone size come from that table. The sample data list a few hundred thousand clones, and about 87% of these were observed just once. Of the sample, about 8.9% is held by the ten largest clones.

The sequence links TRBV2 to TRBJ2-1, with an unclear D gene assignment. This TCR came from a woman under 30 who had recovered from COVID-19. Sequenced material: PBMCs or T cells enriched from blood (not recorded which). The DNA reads TGTGCCAGCAGTCCGGCAGAGGTTCAGTTCTTC. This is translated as CASSPAEVQFF. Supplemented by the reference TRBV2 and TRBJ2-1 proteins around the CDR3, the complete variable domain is EPEVTQTPSHQVTQMGQEVILRCVPISNHLYFYWYRQILGQKVEFLVSFYNNEISEKSEIFDDQFSVERPDGSNFTLKIRSTKLEDSAMYFCASSPAEVQFFGPGTRLTVL.